This T cell receptor (beta chain) was obtained from a study of blood T cell repertoires in COVID-19. Study details: From the United States, Italy and Spain came samples of acute and convalescent COVID-19. T cells, B-cell-depleted T cells, or PBMCs supplied cDNA or gDNA.

This CDR3 is 14 amino acids long. The germline V and J ends were trimmed by 0 bases and 4 bases, with 8 bases remaining between them. Germline V gives CDR1 SGDLS, CDR2 YYNGEE. Source study methods: Estimates of nucleated cell counts were drawn from the amplification of reference gene primers. Sequencing was performed with immunoSEQ multiplex PCR; in TCRdb, only in-frame clones are kept and a portion is missing. D and trimming come from the DNA, and the V and J calls and clone size come from that table. The table has about 82,000 clones, about four fifths seen once. The sequencing sample was made of peripheral blood. The chain has TRBV9 and TRBJ2-1; D unclear. This sequence originates from a woman aged 55-70 years with acute or convalescent COVID-19. In DNA, the CDR3 is TGTGCCAGCAGCGTAGTGGCGGCATACAATGAGCAGTTCTTC. Its protein is CASSVVAAYNEQFF.